These 9 T cell receptor beta chains were sequenced from one sample in a study of blood T cell repertoires in COVID-19. Here immunoSEQ multiplex PCR was the method, and the copy in TCRdb shows in-frame clones only, minus some. Altogether around 250,000 clones are present, around 81% being singletons, with the ten largest covering approximately 3.6%. Sequencing was done on a sample of PBMCs or T cells enriched from blood (not recorded which). The receptors derive from a man between 50 and 59 years old who had recovered from COVID-19.

The chain carries TRBV18 and TRBJ1-6, with D possibly being TRBD1 (6 bases). The ends were cut back, 3 bases at V and 7 bases at J, with 16 bases in the middle. CDR3 length: 16 amino acids. Per the germline V gene, CDR1 is KGHSH and CDR2 is LQKENI. The CDR3 sequence: CASSPGTPRGNSPLHF. CDR3 coding DNA: TGTGCCAGCTCACCTGGGACACCTCGGGGCAATTCACCCCTCCACTTT. The whole variable domain, remainder taken from reference TRBV18 and TRBJ1-6, is NAGVMQNPRHLVRRRGQEARLRCSPMKGHSHVYWYRQLPEEGLKFMVYLQKENIIDESGMPKERFSAEFPKEGPSILRIQQVVRGDSAAYFCASSPGTPRGNSPLHFGNGTRLTVT.

V gene TRBV28 combines with J gene TRBJ1-6, with D hard to call. This CDR3 is 16 amino acids long. V was clipped by 2 bases and J by 10 bases, with 18 bases between them. Germline loops: CDR1 MDHEN, CDR2 SYDVKM. The CDR3 region has the DNA TGTGCCAGCAGTTTAATTGAGGCGCGGCGAGGATCACCCCTCCACTTT. Its translation is CASSLIEARRGSPLHF.

This chain links TRBV7-9 with TRBJ2-1; the match to TRBD2 covers 7 bases. The junction had 11 bases not matched to a gene; V was cut back by 5 bases and J by 7 bases. The CDR3 consists of 15 residues. Germline assignment: CDR1 SEHNR and CDR2 FQNEAQ (reference sequence). The CDR3 region has the DNA TGTGCCAGCAGCCCAGGGACTACGCCAGGGAATGAGCAGTTCTTC. It is translated as CASSPGTTPGNEQFF.

The genes are TRBV28 and TRBJ2-2; possible D gene TRBD2, 7 bases. V gave up 7 bases and J gave up 5 bases, with 26 bases separating them. The V gene's germline CDR1 is MDHEN and CDR2 SYDVKM. CDR3 length: 18 residues. This chain's CDR3 is CASTHSWGSGTRTGELFF. The CDR3 bases are TGTGCCAGCACCCATAGTTGGGGAAGCGGGACACGGACCGGGGAGCTGTTTTTT.

Note on this clone: Given a much more abundant clone one base away, this may be a read error. This CDR3 is also generated by other DNA sequences in the sample. This rearrangement joins TRBV5-6 to TRBJ1-2; D ambiguous. CDR1 SGHDT and CDR2 YYEEEE come from the germline V gene. The CDR3 runs 15 residues. The CDR3 region is CASSLPLTFDYGYTF. DNA of the CDR3: TGTGCCAGCAGCTTGCCGCTGACATTCGACTATGGTTACACCTTC.

The table lists this clone with a few counts. V is TRBV25-1 and J is TRBJ2-1, with no clear D. Trimming stripped 2 bases from V and 7 bases from J, with 6 bases between. The germline V gene has CDR1 MGHDK and CDR2 SYGVNS. This CDR3 region has 12 residues. CDR3 region: CASSESWNEQFF. The CDR3 DNA is TGTGCCAGCAGTGAAAGCTGGAATGAGCAGTTCTTC.

The J gene is TRBJ1-3, the V gene TRBV3-1 (or the pseudogene TRBV3-2); 7 nucleotides match TRBD1. The CDR3 length is 16 residues. J gave up 2 bases and V 2 bases, and 6 bases lay outside the gene matches. Germline-derived CDR1 and CDR2 are LGHDT and YNNKEL (reference sequence). The DNA of the CDR3 is TGTGCCAGCAGCCAACGGGACAGTTCAGCTGGAAACACCATATATTTT. It yields the protein CASSQRDSSAGNTIYF.

The chain is built from TRBV10-2 and TRBJ2-1, with 11 bases lining up with TRBD2. CDR1 and CDR2 from the germline V gene are WSHSY and SAAADI. With V trimmed by 7 bases and J by 7 bases, 12 bases remained unmatched. The CDR3 spans 16 residues. Here the CDR3 reads CASTPPGASGRNEQFF. For the CDR3, the DNA is TGCGCCAGCACCCCCCCTGGGGCTAGCGGGAGGAATGAGCAGTTCTTC.

A remark on this clone: This sample includes further DNA sequences coding for the same CDR3. The chain uses TRBV5-1 and TRBJ1-6; D possibly corresponds to TRBD1 (5 bases). Per germline, CDR1 SGHRS and CDR2 YFSETQ. The CDR3 covers 16 residues. V was trimmed by 1 base and J by 7 bases, leaving 15 bases between them. DNA of the CDR3: TGCGCCAGCAGCTTGACACTCGGTCAGGGCAATTCACCCCTCCACTTT. Its protein is CASSLTLGQGNSPLHF.